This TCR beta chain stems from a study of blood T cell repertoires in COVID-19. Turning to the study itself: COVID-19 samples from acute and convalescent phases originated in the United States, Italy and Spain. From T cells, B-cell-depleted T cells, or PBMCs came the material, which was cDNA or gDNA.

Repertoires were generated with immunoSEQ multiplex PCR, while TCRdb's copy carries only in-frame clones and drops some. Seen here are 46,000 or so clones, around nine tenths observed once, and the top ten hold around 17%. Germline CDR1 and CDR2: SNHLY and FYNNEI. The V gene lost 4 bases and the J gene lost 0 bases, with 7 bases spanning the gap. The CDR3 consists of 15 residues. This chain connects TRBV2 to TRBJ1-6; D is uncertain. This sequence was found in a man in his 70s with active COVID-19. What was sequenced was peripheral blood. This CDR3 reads CASSVSSSYNSPLHF. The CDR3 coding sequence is TGTGCCAGCAGTGTCTCGAGCTCCTATAATTCACCCCTCCACTTT.